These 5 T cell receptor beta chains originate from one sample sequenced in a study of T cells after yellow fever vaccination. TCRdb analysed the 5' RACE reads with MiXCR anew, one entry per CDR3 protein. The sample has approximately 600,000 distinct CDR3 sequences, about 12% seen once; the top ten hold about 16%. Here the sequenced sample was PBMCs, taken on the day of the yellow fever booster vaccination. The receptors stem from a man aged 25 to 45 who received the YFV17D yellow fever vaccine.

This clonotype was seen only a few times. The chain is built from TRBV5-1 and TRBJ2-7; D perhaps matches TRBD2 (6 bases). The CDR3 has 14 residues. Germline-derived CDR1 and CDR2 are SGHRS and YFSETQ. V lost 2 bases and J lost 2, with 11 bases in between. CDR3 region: CASSFRSGPYEQYF. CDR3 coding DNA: TGCGCCAGCAGCTTCAGGAGCGGGCCCTACGAGCAGTACTTC.

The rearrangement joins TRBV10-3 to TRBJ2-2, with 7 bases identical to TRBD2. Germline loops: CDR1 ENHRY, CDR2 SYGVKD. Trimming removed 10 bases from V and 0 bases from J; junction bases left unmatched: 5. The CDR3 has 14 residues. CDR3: CATGGGSNTGELFF. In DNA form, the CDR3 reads TGTGCCACGGGGGGTGGCTCGAACACCGGGGAGCTGTTTTTT.

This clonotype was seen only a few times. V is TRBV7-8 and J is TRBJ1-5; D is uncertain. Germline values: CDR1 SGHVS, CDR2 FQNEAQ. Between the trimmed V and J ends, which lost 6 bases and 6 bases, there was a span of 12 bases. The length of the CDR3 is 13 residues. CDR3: CASRRGSGQPQHF. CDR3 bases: TGTGCCAGCAGGAGAGGGTCTGGTCAGCCCCAGCATTTT.

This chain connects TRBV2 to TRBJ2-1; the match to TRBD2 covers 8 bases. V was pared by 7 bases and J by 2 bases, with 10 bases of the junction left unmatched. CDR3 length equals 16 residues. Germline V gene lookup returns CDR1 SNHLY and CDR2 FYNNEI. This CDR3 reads CASNQPSGSAYNEQFF. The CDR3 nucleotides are TGTGCCAGCAACCAACCCAGCGGGAGCGCCTACAATGAGCAGTTCTTC.

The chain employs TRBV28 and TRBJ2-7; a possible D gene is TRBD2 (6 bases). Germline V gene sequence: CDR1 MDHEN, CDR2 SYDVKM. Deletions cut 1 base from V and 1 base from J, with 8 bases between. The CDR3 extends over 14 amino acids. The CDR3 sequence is CASSLSTRSYEQYF. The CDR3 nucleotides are TGTGCCAGCAGTTTATCGACTAGATCCTACGAGCAGTACTTC.